This T cell receptor (beta chain) was found in a study of cytomegalovirus exposure and HLA in healthy donors. The PCR contained 60 Vbeta and 13 Jbeta primers. The method was immunoSEQ multiplex PCR; TCRdb's version includes in-frame clones alone and lacks a portion of them. The table records about 140,000 clones, 55% to 80% of them present only once. Overall study results and limits: HLA allele associations emerged for some 16,000 TCR beta sequences in a later analysis, at 0.05 false discovery rate.

Note on this clone: Its antigen is as yet unknown.

V was pared by 0 bases and J by 5 bases, with 11 bases between. The CDR3 length is 15 residues. Per germline, CDR1 MNHNS and CDR2 SASEGT. The clonotype comes from a woman between 40 and 55 years old in good health and CMV-seronegative. The chain links TRBV6-1 to TRBJ1-3; D unresolved. Sequencing was done on a sample of PBMCs. The CDR3: CASSEATGRRNTIYF. The DNA for the CDR3 is TGTGCCAGCAGTGAAGCGACGGGAAGACGAAACACCATATATTTT.